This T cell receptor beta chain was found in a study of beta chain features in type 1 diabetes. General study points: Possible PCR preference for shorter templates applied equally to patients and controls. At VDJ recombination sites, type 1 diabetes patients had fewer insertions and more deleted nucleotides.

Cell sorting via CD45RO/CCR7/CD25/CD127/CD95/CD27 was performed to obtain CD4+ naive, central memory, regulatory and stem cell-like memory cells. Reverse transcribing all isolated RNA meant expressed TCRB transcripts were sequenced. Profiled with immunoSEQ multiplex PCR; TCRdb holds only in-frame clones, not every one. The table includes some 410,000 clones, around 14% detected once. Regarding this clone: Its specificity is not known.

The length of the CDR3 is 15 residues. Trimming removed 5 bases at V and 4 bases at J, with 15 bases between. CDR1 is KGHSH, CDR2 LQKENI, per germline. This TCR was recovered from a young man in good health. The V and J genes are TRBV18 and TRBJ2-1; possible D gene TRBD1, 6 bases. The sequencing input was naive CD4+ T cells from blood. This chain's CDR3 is CASSRVGTQYNEQFF. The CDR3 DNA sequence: TGTGCCAGCTCAAGGGTGGGGACACAGTACAATGAGCAGTTCTTC.